The subject of this entry is one T cell receptor (beta chain). The target antigen is unknown. At one boundary the junction diverges from the germline segment, which might be a read error. The record originates from a study of T cells in Graves' hyperthyroidism and ophthalmopathy. Study-level findings and limits: Ophthalmopathy and stable hyperthyroidism were told apart by a 13 V-J model. Peripheral blood also featured most of the thyroid clonotypes expanded above 0.001.

The germline V gene has CDR1 SGHAT and CDR2 FQNNGV. The CDR3 loop spans 15 amino acids. When ophthalmopathy did not progress within 18 months, Graves' hyperthyroidism was considered stable. Hyperthyroidism had been newly diagnosed in patients aged 18 to 65, and its duration was under 2 months. TCR beta CDR3 region amplification was performed from RNA transcripts. The TCR CDR3 first-round RT-PCR relied on the HTBI primer set. TCRdb passed the multiplex PCR reads through MiXCR, listing each CDR3 protein once. The sample lists about 540,000 distinct CDR3 sequences, roughly 46% occurring once. Sequencing used peripheral blood or thyroid tissue (not recorded which). This TCR was sampled from a woman under 30 with Graves' hyperthyroidism. The chain uses TRBV11-2 and TRBJ2-7; 7 nucleotides align to TRBD2. CDR3 in DNA: TGTGCCAGCAGCTTAGGGGCTAGCGGAACCTACGAGGAGTACTTC. Translating gives CASSLGASGTYEEYF.